The subject of this entry is one T cell receptor (beta chain). The V gene end was trimmed by 0 bases and the J gene end by 5 bases; junction bases not matched to a gene: 3. The CDR3 extends over 14 amino acids. CDR1 is KGHSH and CDR2 is LQKENI in the germline V gene. Donors were grouped by their self-reported clinical history. Produced via immunoSEQ multiplex PCR; TCRdb's table is partial and in-frame only. The sample has around 240,000 clones, about 89% seen once. These data come from a study of blood T cell repertoires in COVID-19. Sequencing was carried out using PBMCs or T cells enriched from blood (not recorded which). The chain is built from TRBV18 and TRBJ2-5; 7 positions match TRBD2. This clonotype was obtained from a human donor in a cohort exposed to, infected with or recovered from COVID-19 (not recorded which). The donor label of this sample is uncertain. CDR3: CASSPPTSWETQYF. As DNA, the CDR3 is TGTGCCAGCTCACCACCGACTAGCTGGGAGACCCAGTACTTC.